This T cell receptor beta chain was obtained from a study of T cells in Graves' hyperthyroidism and ophthalmopathy. Amplification targeted TCR beta CDR3 regions from RNA transcripts. Carried out on the TCR CDR3, a first-round RT-PCR used the HTBI primer set. TCRdb reprocessed the multiplex PCR reads via MiXCR and lists one record per CDR3 protein. The table records over 700,000 distinct CDR3 sequences, about a third of them present only once. Germline V gene lookup returns CDR1 SGHTA and CDR2 FQGNSA. This CDR3 spans 12 amino acids. Trimming pared 5 bases from V and 8 bases from J, leaving 11 bases between.

V is TRBV7-2 and J is TRBJ2-3, with D tentatively TRBD1 (6 bases). The specimen sequenced was blood. This receptor was obtained from a woman in her 40s with Graves' hyperthyroidism. Written as DNA, the CDR3 is TGTGCCAGCAGCCGACAGGAAGGTACGCAGTATTTT. It is translated as CASSRQEGTQYF.